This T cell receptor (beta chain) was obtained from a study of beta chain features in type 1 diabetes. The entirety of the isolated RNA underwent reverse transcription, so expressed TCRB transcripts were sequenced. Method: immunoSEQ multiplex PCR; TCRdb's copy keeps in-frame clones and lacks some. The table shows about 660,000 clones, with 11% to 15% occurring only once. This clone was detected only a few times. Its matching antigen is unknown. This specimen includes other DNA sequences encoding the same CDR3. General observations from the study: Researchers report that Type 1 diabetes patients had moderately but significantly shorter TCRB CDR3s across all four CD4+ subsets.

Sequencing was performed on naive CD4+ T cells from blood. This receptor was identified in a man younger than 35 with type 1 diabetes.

The CDR3 is CSVGQPNTEAFF. For the CDR3, the DNA is TGCAGCGTGGGACAGCCGAACACTGAAGCTTTCTTT. The rearrangement joins TRBV29-1 to TRBJ1-1, with 7 nucleotides matching TRBD1. In germline, CDR1 is SQVTM, CDR2 ANQGSEA. This CDR3 contains 12 residues. V shed 6 bases, J shed 1 base, and the junction held 2 bases outside the gene matches.